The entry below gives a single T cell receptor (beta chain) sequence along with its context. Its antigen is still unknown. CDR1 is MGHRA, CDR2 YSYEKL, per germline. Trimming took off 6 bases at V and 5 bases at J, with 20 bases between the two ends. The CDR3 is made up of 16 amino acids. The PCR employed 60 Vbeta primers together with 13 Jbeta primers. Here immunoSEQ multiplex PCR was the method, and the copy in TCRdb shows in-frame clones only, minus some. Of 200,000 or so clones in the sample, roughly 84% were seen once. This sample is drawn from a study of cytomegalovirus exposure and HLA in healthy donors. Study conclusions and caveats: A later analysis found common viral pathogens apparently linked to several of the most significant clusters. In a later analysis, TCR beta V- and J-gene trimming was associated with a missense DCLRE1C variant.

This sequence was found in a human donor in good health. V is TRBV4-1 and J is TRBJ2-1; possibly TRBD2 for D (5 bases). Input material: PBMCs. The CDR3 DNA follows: TGCGCCAGCAGTCCCCAAGACTACCGCCGGGACAATGAGCAGTTCTTC. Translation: CASSPQDYRRDNEQFF.